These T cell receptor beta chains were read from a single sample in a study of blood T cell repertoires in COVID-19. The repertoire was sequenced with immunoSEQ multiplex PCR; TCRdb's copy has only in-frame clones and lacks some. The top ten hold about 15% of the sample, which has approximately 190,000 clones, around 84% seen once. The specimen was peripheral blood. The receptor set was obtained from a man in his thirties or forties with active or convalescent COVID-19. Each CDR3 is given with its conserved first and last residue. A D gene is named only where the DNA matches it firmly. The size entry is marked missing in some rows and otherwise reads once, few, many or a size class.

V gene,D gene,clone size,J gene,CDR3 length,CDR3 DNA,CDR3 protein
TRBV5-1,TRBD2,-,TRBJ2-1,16,TGCGCCAGCAGCCCCGGACTAGCGGGAGTTGGTCGTGAGCAGTTCTTC,CASSPGLAGVGREQFF
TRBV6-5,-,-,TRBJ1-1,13,TGTGCCAGCAGTCTAGGTCACTTTCGTGAAGCTTTCTTT,CASSLGHFREAFF
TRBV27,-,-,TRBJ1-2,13,TGTGCCAGCAGCTGGGACTCAAACTATGGCTACACCTTC,CASSWDSNYGYTF
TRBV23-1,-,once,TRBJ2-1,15,TGCGCCAGCAGTCAGTTCTGTCCTACCCTAAATGAGCAGTTCTTC,CASSQFCPTLNEQFF
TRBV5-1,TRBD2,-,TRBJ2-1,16,TGCGCCAGCAGCTTGGACGGCGGGGGAACCTACAATGAGCAGTTCTTC,CASSLDGGGTYNEQFF
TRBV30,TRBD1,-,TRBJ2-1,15,TGTGCCTGGAGCCTCACCGGGACAGGGATCGATGAGCAGTTCTTC,CAWSLTGTGIDEQFF
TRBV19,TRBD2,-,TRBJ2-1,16,TGTGCCAGTAGTTGGGGGACTAGCGGGGGGAACAATGAGCAGTTCTTC,CASSWGTSGGNNEQFF
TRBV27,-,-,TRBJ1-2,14,TGTGCCAGCAGTTTATCGGGGGCGTACTATGGCTACACCTTC,CASSLSGAYYGYTF
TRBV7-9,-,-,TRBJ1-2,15,TGTGCCAGCAGCTTAGGCTCAGGGGCGGACTATGGCTACACCTTC,CASSLGSGADYGYTF
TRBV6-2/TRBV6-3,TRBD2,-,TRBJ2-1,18,TGTGCCAGCAGTTGGGGGACAGCACTAGCGGGAGCCTACAATGAGCAGTTCTTC,CASSWGTALAGAYNEQFF
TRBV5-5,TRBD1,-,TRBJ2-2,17,TGTGCCAGCAGCGAAGGACAGGGGGAAACTTCACCTCGGGAGCTGTTTTTT,CASSEGQGETSPRELFF
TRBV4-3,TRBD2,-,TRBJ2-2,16,TGCGCCAGCAGCCAAGCAGGGAGGGTGAACACCGGGGAGCTGTTTTTT,CASSQAGRVNTGELFF
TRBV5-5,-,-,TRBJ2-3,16,TGTGCCAGCAGCTCCCGGGGACTTCCGCCCCCAGATACGCAGTATTTT,CASSSRGLPPPDTQYF
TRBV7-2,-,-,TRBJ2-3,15,TGTGCCAGCAGCGACCGCGGCGGGGGCACAGATACGCAGTATTTT,CASSDRGGGTDTQYF
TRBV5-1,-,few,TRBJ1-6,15,TGCGCCAGCAGCTTGCAGGGGCCAGGGAATTCACCCCTCCACTTT,CASSLQGPGNSPLHF
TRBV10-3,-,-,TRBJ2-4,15,TGTGCCATCAGTGCAGGGGACCTAGGCAAAAACATTCAGTACTTC,CAISAGDLGKNIQYF
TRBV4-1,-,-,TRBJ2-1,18,TGCGCCAGCAGCCAAGATGGGGTAGGACAGCGACAATACAATGAGCAGTTCTTC,CASSQDGVGQRQYNEQFF
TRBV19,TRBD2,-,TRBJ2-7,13,TGTGCCAGTAGTCCGGGACTACTTTACGAGCAGTACTTC,CASSPGLLYEQYF
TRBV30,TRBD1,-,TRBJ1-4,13,TGTGCCTGGAACGGACAGGGAAGGGAAAAACTGTTTTTT,CAWNGQGREKLFF
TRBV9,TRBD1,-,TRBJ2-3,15,TGTGCCAGCAGACGAGGACAGGGGGCGACAGATACGCAGTATTTT,CASRRGQGATDTQYF
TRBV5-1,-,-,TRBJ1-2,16,TGCGCCAGCAGCCCAGGGGCAGGGAGGGAAAACTATGGCTACACCTTC,CASSPGAGRENYGYTF
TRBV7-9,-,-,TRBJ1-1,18,TGTGCCAGCAGCTCCTACAGCGGGGCTGGGACCATGAACACTGAAGCTTTCTTT,CASSSYSGAGTMNTEAFF
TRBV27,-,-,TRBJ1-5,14,TGTGCCAGCAGTTACCGAGGGTTCAATCAGCCCCAGCATTTT,CASSYRGFNQPQHF
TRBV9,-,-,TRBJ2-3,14,TGTGCCAGCAGCGTAGCCCCCCTCGGGGATACGCAGTATTTT,CASSVAPLGDTQYF
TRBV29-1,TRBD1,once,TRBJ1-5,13,TGCAGCGCACAACAGGGGCCCTATCAGCCCCAGCATTTT,CSAQQGPYQPQHF